This passage covers 30 T cell receptor beta chains from one sample sequenced in a study of graft-versus-host responses after intestinal transplantation. Their antigens are not known. Clones were read by immunoSEQ multiplex PCR, and TCRdb kept only the in-frame ones, dropping some. Among 100,000 to 120,000 clones, about 93% were seen once, and the ten largest hold roughly 0.5%. Sequencing was performed on unstimulated CD8+ T cells sorted from spleen or lymph node cells, taken before intestinal transplant. The receptors stem from a human donor who received an intestinal transplant.

The chain recombines TRBV30 with TRBJ2-7, with D perhaps TRBD2 (6 bases). CDR1 and CDR2 from the germline V gene are GTSNPN and SVGIG (reference sequence). V was trimmed by 1 base and J by 6 bases, leaving 16 bases between them. The length of the CDR3 is 14 residues. CDR3 loop: CAWSDGDGGPEQYF. The CDR3 region has the DNA TGTGCCTGGAGTGATGGGGACGGGGGTCCCGAGCAGTACTTC.

The V gene is TRBV15, the J gene TRBJ1-2; 9 bases match TRBD1. This CDR3 spans 15 amino acids. Germline assignment: CDR1 LNHNV and CDR2 YYDKDF (reference sequence). Trimming at V came to 1 base and at J to 2 bases, leaving 2 bases not matched to a gene. The CDR3 sequence: CATSRVGQGNYGYTF. The DNA of the CDR3 is TGTGCCACCAGCAGAGTGGGACAGGGCAACTATGGCTACACCTTC.

The CDR3 bases are TGTGCCAGCGACGGGGGTAATCAGCCCCAGCATTTT. Translation: CASDGGNQPQHF. The rearrangement links TRBV2 to TRBJ1-5; D is perhaps TRBD1 (5 bases). The CDR3 totals 12 residues. Germline V lookup: CDR1 SNHLY, CDR2 FYNNEI. V was cut by 8 bases and J by 4 bases, with 9 bases left in between.

The CDR3 loop is CASSEADSNYGYTF. CDR3 nucleotide sequence: TGTGCCAGCAGTGAAGCTGACTCTAACTATGGCTACACCTTC. The chain employs TRBV2 and TRBJ1-2; no clear D gene. There are 14 residues in the CDR3. With 0 bases removed from V and 0 bases from J, the gap between germline ends came to 5 bases. The germline CDR1 and CDR2 sequences are SNHLY and FYNNEI.

This clone was counted once. The rearrangement uses TRBV27 and TRBJ2-1; tentative D call: TRBD1 (5 bases). This CDR3 spans 15 amino acids. V dropped 4 bases and J dropped 4 bases, with 14 bases sitting between them. Germline assignment: CDR1 MNHEY and CDR2 SMNVEV (reference sequence). Here the CDR3 reads CASSSQGIEYNEQFF. The CDR3 DNA reads as TGTGCCAGCAGTTCTCAGGGAATTGAGTACAATGAGCAGTTCTTC.

The rearrangement uses TRBV27 and TRBJ2-7; 9 bases align to TRBD1. CDR3 length: 15 residues. Trimming removed 4 bases from V and 7 bases from J; junction bases left unmatched: 11. Germline V gene sequence: CDR1 MNHEY, CDR2 SMNVEV (reference sequence). CDR3 sequence: CASSSIGQGYGEQYF. CDR3 nucleotide sequence: TGTGCCAGCAGTTCGATTGGACAGGGGTATGGGGAGCAGTACTTC.

The chain carries TRBV29-1 and TRBJ2-7; a weak D match, TRBD2 (5 bases). This CDR3 region has 15 residues. Trimming took off 1 base at V and 0 bases at J, with 13 bases between the two ends. CDR1 SQVTM and CDR2 ANQGSEA come from the germline V gene. CDR3 coding DNA: TGCAGCGTTGAAGGGGGTCAAGAGGGCTCCTACGAGCAGTACTTC. Translating gives CSVEGGQEGSYEQYF.

This CDR3 reads CATSASTAGSYNEQFF. The CDR3 DNA follows: TGTGCCACCAGCGCCTCCACGGCGGGGTCCTACAATGAGCAGTTCTTC. The chain uses TRBV15 and TRBJ2-1, with D perhaps matching TRBD2 (6 bases). The CDR3 runs to 16 residues. Germline CDR1 reads LNHNV; CDR2 reads YYDKDF (reference sequence). V lost 5 bases and J 1 base, leaving 15 bases between the germline ends.

The V and J genes are TRBV7-9 and TRBJ2-7; 7 bases fit TRBD1. After removal of 5 bases from V and 4 bases from J, the junction contained 11 bases not matched to a gene. The CDR3 consists of 15 residues. Germline V gene data show CDR1 as SEHNR and CDR2 as FQNEAQ (reference sequence). The CDR3 DNA sequence: TGTGCCAGCAGCCCGACAGGGAGTAGTATGTACGAGCAGTACTTC. Encoded protein: CASSPTGSSMYEQYF.

This clone was counted a single time. The chain is built from TRBV18 and TRBJ1-2, with D unresolved. V was trimmed by 8 bases and J by 5 bases, leaving 21 bases between them. This CDR3 is 15 amino acids long. Germline V gives CDR1 KGHSH, CDR2 LQKENI. The CDR3 is CASRSLNLNEYGYTF. CDR3 nucleotides: TGTGCCAGCCGTTCACTTAACCTGAATGAGTATGGCTACACCTTC.

This chain connects TRBV9 to TRBJ2-7, with D perhaps TRBD1 (7 bases). Germline V gives CDR1 SGDLS, CDR2 YYNGEE. There are 15 residues in the CDR3. V lost 4 bases, J lost 4 bases, and 18 bases lay in between. CDR3 in amino acids: CASSLGGTADYEQYF. Written as DNA, the CDR3 is TGTGCCAGCAGCCTCGGCGGGACAGCTGATTACGAGCAGTACTTC.

The rearrangement joins TRBV7-2 to TRBJ2-7; 13 nucleotides agree with TRBD2. CDR1 is SGHTA, CDR2 FQGNSA, per germline. The V gene end was trimmed by 5 bases and the J gene end by 5 bases; junction bases not matched to a gene: 6. There are 15 residues in the CDR3. The CDR3: CASSVLAGGRHEQYF. CDR3 sequence (DNA): TGTGCCAGCAGCGTACTAGCGGGAGGGAGGCACGAGCAGTACTTC.

The gene calls are TRBV19 and TRBJ1-5; D possibly corresponds to TRBD1 (5 bases). The germline CDR1 and CDR2 sequences are LNHDA and SQIVND (reference sequence). V was shortened by 0 bases and J by 7 bases, with 16 bases between the two germline ends. The CDR3 consists of 16 residues. The CDR3 sequence: CASSIEGVGAAQPQHF. The CDR3, as DNA: TGTGCCAGTAGTATAGAAGGGGTCGGGGCGGCGCAGCCCCAGCATTTT.

The chain couples TRBV29-1 to TRBJ1-1; D call uncertain. The CDR3 is 13 amino acids. Trimming took 4 bases from V and 5 from J, leaving 14 bases between them. Germline CDR1 reads SQVTM; CDR2 reads ANQGSEA. The CDR3 reads CSVVDLLGTEAFF. As DNA, the CDR3 is TGCAGCGTTGTTGATCTATTGGGGACTGAAGCTTTCTTT.

The rearrangement links TRBV28 to TRBJ1-1; a weak D match, TRBD1 (5 bases). V was trimmed by 7 bases and J by 1 base, leaving 13 bases between them. Germline CDR1 MDHEN, CDR2 SYDVKM. This CDR3 has 14 amino acids. Here the CDR3 DNA reads TGTGCCAGCAAACCGGGCGGGACGAACACTGAAGCTTTCTTT. Protein product: CASKPGGTNTEAFF.

The V gene is TRBV13, the J gene TRBJ1-1; a weak D match, TRBD1 (5 bases). The CDR3 loop spans 15 amino acids. V was shortened by 1 base and J by 4 bases, with 13 bases between the two germline ends. Germline-derived CDR1 and CDR2 are PRHDT and FYEKMQ (reference sequence). The CDR3 coding sequence is TGTGCCAGCAGCTTAGAGGAGGGGCGAATCACTGAAGCTTTCTTT. Its protein product is CASSLEEGRITEAFF. Complete variable domain (other parts from reference TRBV13 and TRBJ1-1): AAGVIQSPRHLIKEKRETATLKCYPIPRHDTVYWYQQGPGQDPQFLISFYEKMQSDKGSIPDRFSAQQFSDYHSELNMSSLELGDSALYFCASSLEEGRITEAFFGQGTRLTVV.

This clone was seen a single time. The rearrangement joins TRBV11-2 to TRBJ1-2; D gene ambiguous. Germline V lookup: CDR1 SGHAT, CDR2 FQNNGV. The CDR3 length is 15 residues. V was cut by 0 bases and J by 3 bases, with 11 bases left in between. This CDR3 reads CASSLEIGSDYGYTF. CDR3 in DNA: TGTGCCAGCAGCTTAGAGATAGGGTCGGACTATGGCTACACCTTC.

The rearrangement uses TRBV27 and TRBJ2-7; 7 bases are shared with TRBD2. The trim removed 2 bases at V and 4 bases at J, leaving 5 bases unmatched. The V gene's germline CDR1 is MNHEY and CDR2 SMNVEV (reference sequence). CDR3 length: 14 amino acids. In DNA, the CDR3 is TGTGCCAGCAGTTTAAAAGCGGGATCTTACGAGCAGTACTTC. Encoded protein: CASSLKAGSYEQYF.

The CDR3 DNA sequence: TGTGCCAGCGAGCGTTTCGGGACAGGGGGCTTGACAAGGGAAAAACTGTTTTTT. It yields the protein CASERFGTGGLTREKLFF. The V gene is TRBV28, the J gene TRBJ1-4; 12 bases are shared with TRBD1. The V segment lost 8 bases and the J segment 8 bases; nucleotides outside the gene matches: 18. Germline values: CDR1 MDHEN, CDR2 SYDVKM. This CDR3 is 18 amino acids long.

This chain links TRBV7-9 with TRBJ2-5, with 7 bases fitting TRBD2. Trimming took 5 bases from V and 2 from J; bases not matched to a gene: 8. The CDR3 loop spans 15 amino acids. Germline lookup yields CDR1 SEHNR and CDR2 FQNEAQ (reference sequence). The DNA of the CDR3 is TGTGCCAGCAGCCCCCACCCAGCGGGGCAAGAGACCCAGTACTTC. This encodes CASSPHPAGQETQYF.

The genes are TRBV15 and TRBJ1-5; no clear D. The CDR3 length is 14 residues. CDR1 and CDR2 (germline): LNHNV, YYDKDF (reference sequence). V lost 1 base and J lost 7, with 11 bases in between. The CDR3: CATSRAREWQPQHF. The CDR3 region has the DNA TGTGCCACCAGCAGAGCCCGGGAGTGGCAGCCCCAGCATTTT.

The chain has TRBV10-3 and TRBJ2-7; D is uncertain. The V gene lost 2 bases and the J gene lost 5 bases, with 10 bases spanning the gap. In germline, CDR1 is ENHRY, CDR2 SYGVKD. CDR3 length: 13 amino acids. The CDR3, as DNA: TGTGCCATCAGTGAGATGGGCAGCAACGAGCAGTACTTC. The encoded protein is CAISEMGSNEQYF.

The V call is TRBV11-2, the J call TRBJ2-3, with 14 bases lining up with TRBD2. The CDR3 covers 18 residues. Looked up from germline, CDR1 is SGHAT and CDR2 is FQNNGV. J lost 6 bases, V lost 4 bases, and 12 bases had no gene match. The CDR3 loop reads CASSSGTSGRGVGDTQYF. CDR3 nucleotide sequence: TGTGCCAGCAGCTCCGGGACTAGCGGGAGAGGGGTTGGGGATACGCAGTATTTT.

The chain uses TRBV7-9 and TRBJ2-1, with TRBD2 matching 11 bases. In germline, CDR1 is SEHNR, CDR2 FQNEAQ (reference sequence). V was clipped by 5 bases and J by 4 bases; unmatched bases: 10. CDR3 length equals 17 residues. The CDR3 spells CASSRTSGSLGYNEQFF. Here the CDR3 DNA reads TGTGCCAGCAGCAGGACTAGCGGGTCCTTAGGTTACAATGAGCAGTTCTTC.

This CDR3 reads CASLAARADTQYF. In nucleotides, the CDR3 is TGTGCCAGCTTGGCGGCTCGGGCAGATACGCAGTATTTT. V gene TRBV6-6 combines with J gene TRBJ2-3; D unclear. Germline CDR1 reads MNHNY; CDR2 reads SVGAGI (reference sequence). Trimming pared 8 bases from V and 4 bases from J, leaving 13 bases between. The CDR3 is 13 amino acids.

This sequence joins TRBV7-6 and TRBJ2-7; TRBD2 agrees at 11 bases. The CDR3 sequence is 17 residues long. V trimming: 2 bases; J trimming: 3 bases; junction bases outside the gene matches: 9. The germline V gene has CDR1 SGHVS and CDR2 FNYEAQ. CDR3 sequence reads: CASSLLSVTSGDYEQYF. Written as DNA, the CDR3 is TGTGCCAGCAGCTTACTATCGGTGACTAGCGGGGACTACGAGCAGTACTTC.

The V and J genes are TRBV6-6 and TRBJ1-1; no definite D call. CDR1 MNHNY and CDR2 SVGAGI come from the germline V gene (reference sequence). Trimming took 5 bases from V and 0 from J, leaving 4 bases between them. This CDR3 region has 12 residues. This CDR3 is CASSLLNTEAFF. The CDR3 DNA reads as TGTGCCAGCAGTCTTCTGAACACTGAAGCTTTCTTT.

This chain joins TRBV9 and TRBJ1-1; D not certain. Trimming took 0 bases from V and 4 from J, leaving 7 bases between them. This CDR3 contains 13 residues. The V gene's germline CDR1 is SGDLS and CDR2 YYNGEE. Written as DNA, the CDR3 is TGTGCCAGCAGCGTAGGAAGTTTCACTGAAGCTTTCTTT. Residues: CASSVGSFTEAFF.

The chain couples TRBV28 to TRBJ2-1; D could derive from TRBD1 or TRBD2 (5 bases each). Germline CDR1 is MDHEN and CDR2 is SYDVKM. The CDR3 runs to 15 residues. V shed 5 bases and J shed 3 bases, with 14 bases lying between them. CDR3 nucleotides: TGTGCCAGCAGTCTCCCCGGGACCAGCTACAATGAGCAGTTCTTC. Its protein product is CASSLPGTSYNEQFF.

The V call is TRBV19, the J call TRBJ1-5; possible D gene TRBD1, 6 bases. With 7 bases removed from V and 4 bases from J, the gap between germline ends came to 17 bases. Germline loops: CDR1 LNHDA, CDR2 SQIVND (reference sequence). This CDR3 region has 15 residues. CDR3 sequence (DNA): TGTGCCAGTACCTCGGACAGAAGTGGGAATCAGCCCCAGCATTTT. Translated: CASTSDRSGNQPQHF.